This TCR beta chain was identified in a study of cytomegalovirus exposure and HLA in healthy donors. Background on the study: The 90 to 150 validation repertoires, a later analysis reported, used the same platform as the roughly 700 repertoires from the first cohort. Study-level points and caveats: In vitro work confirmed that three CMV-associated chains recognize CMV antigens.

The germline V and J ends were trimmed by 3 bases and 7 bases, with 14 bases remaining between them. The germline V gene encodes CDR1 SGHNT and CDR2 YYREEE (reference sequence). CDR3 length: 13 residues. A note on this clone: What it recognizes is unknown.

TCRdb keeps only in-frame clones here, not all; method: immunoSEQ multiplex PCR. The profile shows approximately 200,000 clones, roughly 81% of them singletons. Sequencing was carried out using PBMCs. The chain joins TRBV5-4 to TRBJ2-7, with a weak D call TRBD2 (6 bases). This sequence was found in a woman between 25 and 40 years old in good health and CMV-seronegative. The CDR3: CASSSTLAQEQYF. The CDR3 DNA reads TGTGCCAGCAGCTCTACACTAGCACAAGAGCAGTACTTC.